This paragraph covers one T cell receptor (beta chain) sequence. The data belong to a study of blood T cell repertoires in COVID-19. Across the whole study: Sources were T cells, B-cell-depleted T cells, or PBMCs; the material itself was cDNA or gDNA.

After removal of 5 bases from V and 1 base from J, the junction contained 6 bases not matched to a gene. The CDR3 loop spans 15 amino acids. In germline, CDR1 is MNHEY, CDR2 SMNVEV (reference sequence). Method: immunoSEQ multiplex PCR; TCRdb's copy keeps in-frame clones and lacks some. Of hundreds of thousands of clones listed, 83% are singletons. The sequencing sample was made of peripheral blood. The rearrangement uses TRBV27 and TRBJ2-7; TRBD1 aligns across 9 bases. This receptor was obtained from a woman in her forties or fifties with acute or convalescent COVID-19. The CDR3 coding sequence is TGTGCCAGCAGTACACCCGGGACAGGGTCCTACGAGCAGTACTTC. Protein sequence: CASSTPGTGSYEQYF.